A single T cell receptor beta chain is shown here with its context. This entry belongs to a study of shared clonotypes between healthy human individuals. Looking at the study overall: The study enrolled a couple of women and a few men aged 18 to 49. The plates for each donor numbered three CD4 naive, three CD4 memory, two CD8 naive and one CD8 memory.

CD45RO negativity and positive selection for CCR7 defined naive CD8 cells, a population that excluded terminally differentiated effector memory CD45RA+ cells. The table came from immunoSEQ multiplex PCR; TCRdb's copy has only in-frame clones and leaves some out. The sample carries about 2 million clones, about 95% recorded once. The CDR3 is made up of 13 amino acids. V was cut by 0 bases and J by 7 bases, with 10 bases left in between. CDR1 is MNHEY and CDR2 is SMNVEV in the germline V gene (reference sequence). V gene TRBV27 combines with J gene TRBJ2-7; D is undetermined. This TCR was sampled from a man aged 18 to 35 in good health. Sequencing was done on a sample of naive CD8+ T cells sorted from blood. CDR3 loop: CASSLSLLGEQYF. The DNA for the CDR3 is TGTGCCAGCAGTTTATCGCTTCTGGGGGAGCAGTACTTC.